The 11 T cell receptor beta chains below come from one sample, sequenced in a study of blood T cell repertoires in COVID-19. Assay: immunoSEQ multiplex PCR; the TCRdb copy retains only in-frame clones and omits some. The sample records some 87,000 clones, roughly 82% being singletons. Sequenced material: peripheral blood. These receptors were obtained from a woman of 80 years or more with active or convalescent COVID-19.

The chain carries TRBV27 and TRBJ1-2; 11 nucleotides line up with TRBD1. Trimming removed 4 bases from V and 8 bases from J; junction bases left unmatched: 6. Germline V gene sequence: CDR1 MNHEY, CDR2 SMNVEV (reference sequence). CDR3 size: 14 residues. CDR3 bases: TGTGCCAGCAGTTACGGACAGGGGGCGAAAGGCTACACCTTC. Its translation: CASSYGQGAKGYTF.

The rearrangement links TRBV6-6 to TRBJ1-2; D may be TRBD1 (5 bases). This CDR3 is 13 amino acids long. CDR1 and CDR2 (germline): MNHNY, SVGAGI (reference sequence). Trimming cost V 2 bases and J 8 bases, with 12 bases left between them. CDR3 coding DNA: TGTGCCAGCAGTTACGTAGGGGTCGGAGGCTACACCTTC. Translated, it gives CASSYVGVGGYTF.

This sequence joins TRBV25-1 and TRBJ2-2; D is possibly TRBD2 (5 bases). V was clipped by 5 bases and J by 4 bases, with 11 bases between them. The CDR3 has 14 residues. Germline V gives CDR1 MGHDK, CDR2 SYGVNS. In DNA, the CDR3 is TGTGCCAGCAGTTCGGTCCGGGGCACCGGGGAGCTGTTTTTT. Translation gives CASSSVRGTGELFF.

V usage is TRBV19 and J usage is TRBJ2-2, with TRBD1 matching 7 bases. CDR3 length: 16 amino acids. With V trimmed by 7 bases and J by 1 base, 9 bases remained unmatched. Germline V gene data show CDR1 as LNHDA and CDR2 as SQIVND (reference sequence). In nucleotides, the CDR3 is TGTGCCAGTACCGAACCCGGACAGGAGAACACCGGGGAGCTGTTTTTT. Its translation: CASTEPGQENTGELFF. The complete variable domain, with remaining parts taken from reference TRBV19 and TRBJ2-2, reads DGGITQSPKYLFRKEGQNVTLSCEQNLNHDAMYWYRQDPGQGLRLIYYSQIVNDFQKGDIAEGYSVSREKKESFPLTVTSAQKNPTAFYLCASTEPGQENTGELFFGEGSRLTVL.

This clone occurred once. This chain uses TRBV20-1 with TRBJ2-1, with TRBD1 as a possible D gene (5 bases). The CDR3 runs to 12 residues. Looked up from germline, CDR1 is DFQATT and CDR2 is SNEGSKA (reference sequence). Trimming cost V 3 bases and J 4 bases, with 7 bases left between them. This CDR3 is CSASDSYNEQFF. The CDR3 DNA reads TGCAGTGCTAGTGACAGTTACAATGAGCAGTTCTTC.

This clone was recorded only once. This sequence joins TRBV5-1 and TRBJ1-3; no firm D call. This CDR3 is 13 amino acids long. Germline loops: CDR1 SGHRS, CDR2 YFSETQ. The V end was cut by 4 bases, the J end by 2 bases, with 7 bases between. Here the CDR3 DNA reads TGCGCCAGCAGCGATCCAGCTGGAAACACCATATATTTT. Translated, it gives CASSDPAGNTIYF. The entire variable domain, with the rest obtained from reference TRBV5-1 and TRBJ1-3, is as follows: KAGVTQTPRYLIKTRGQQVTLSCSPISGHRSVSWYQQTPGQGLQFLFEYFSETQRNKGNFPGRFSGRQFSNSRSEMNVSTLELGDSALYLCASSDPAGNTIYFGEGSWLTVV.

This chain links TRBV2 with TRBJ2-7; TRBD2 agrees at 12 bases. This CDR3 region has 13 residues. J lost 3 bases, V lost 11 bases, and 5 bases had no gene match. Per the germline V gene, CDR1 is SNHLY and CDR2 is FYNNEI. The CDR3 spells CACRLAGDYEQYF. In DNA, the CDR3 is TGTGCCTGTAGACTAGCGGGGGACTACGAGCAGTACTTC.

The chain employs TRBV4-3 and TRBJ2-5; perhaps TRBD1 as D (5 bases). The length of the CDR3 is 15 residues. Germline CDR1 and CDR2: LGHNA and YSLEER. V lost 1 base and J lost 1, with 10 bases in between. CDR3 DNA: TGCGCCAGCAGCCAAGTAGTGGGGCCCCAAGAGACCCAGTACTTC. Protein product: CASSQVVGPQETQYF.

This clone was seen a handful of times. The junction differs from germline at one of its ends, possibly a read error. The chain joins TRBV7-7 to TRBJ2-7; 9 bases align to TRBD1. Germline V lookup: CDR1 SSHAT, CDR2 FNYEAQ (reference sequence). This CDR3 contains 15 residues. The CDR3 sequence is CASSPRTGVNYEQYF. The DNA of the CDR3 is TGTGCTAGCAGCCCGAGGACAGGGGTTAACTACGAGCAGTACTTC.

The chain links TRBV7-2 to TRBJ1-1; 9 bases align to TRBD1. Germline loops: CDR1 SGHTA, CDR2 FQGNSA. V gave up 2 bases and J gave up 8 bases; unmatched junction bases: 3. The CDR3 has 13 residues. CDR3 amino acids: CASSLRTGAEAFF. The CDR3 DNA reads as TGTGCCAGCAGCTTACGGACAGGGGCCGAAGCTTTCTTT.

The chain is built from TRBV11-2 and TRBJ2-7, with 8 bases that match TRBD1. After removal of 2 bases from V and 0 bases from J, the junction contained 3 bases not matched to a gene. The CDR3 covers 15 residues. Germline V CDR1 and CDR2: SGHAT, FQNNGV. CDR3 coding DNA: TGTGCCAGCAGCTTACAGGGGGCATTCTCCTACGAGCAGTACTTC. Residues: CASSLQGAFSYEQYF.